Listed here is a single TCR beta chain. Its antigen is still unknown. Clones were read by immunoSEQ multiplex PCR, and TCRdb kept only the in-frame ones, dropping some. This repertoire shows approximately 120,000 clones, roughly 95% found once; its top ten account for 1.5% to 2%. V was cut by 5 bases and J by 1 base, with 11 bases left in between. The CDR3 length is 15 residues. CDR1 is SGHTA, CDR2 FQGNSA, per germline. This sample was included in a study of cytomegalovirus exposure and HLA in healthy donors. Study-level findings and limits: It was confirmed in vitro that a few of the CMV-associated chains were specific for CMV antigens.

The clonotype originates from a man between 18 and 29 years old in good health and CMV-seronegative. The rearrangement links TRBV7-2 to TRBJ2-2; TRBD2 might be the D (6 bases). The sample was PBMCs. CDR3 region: CASSTLGLNTGELFF. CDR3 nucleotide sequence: TGTGCCAGCAGCACTTTGGGACTGAACACCGGGGAGCTGTTTTTT.